This T cell receptor beta chain was identified in a study of OX40 agonist ivuxolimab in advanced cancers. Broadly, across the study: Ivuxolimab was a fully human IgG2 agonistic monoclonal antibody targeting the costimulatory receptor OX40 (CD134). Intravenous ivuxolimab was administered to patients every 2 weeks at six dose levels: 0.01, 0.1, 0.3, 1.5, 3 and 10 mg/kg. Of the roughly 51 dose-escalation patients, hepatocellular carcinoma was present in about 20, melanoma in approximately 15, renal cell carcinoma in 9 and head and neck cancer in 9. The dose-escalation cohort was about 83% male with a mean age of 60 years, ranging from roughly 23 to 80. Patients were allowed to have had prior anti-PD-1, anti-PD-L1 or anti-CTLA-4 therapy, and 40% of the dose-escalation patients had been treated with checkpoint inhibitors. Partial responses were achieved by three dose-escalation patients, of whom one had hepatocellular carcinoma and two had cutaneous melanoma. Peripheral TCRbeta sequencing aimed to test whether ivuxolimab altered TCR sequence diversity and caused clonal T-cell expansion. The paper reports the monotherapy dose-escalation portion (N ≈ 52 patients) of the phase I ivuxolimab trial. What the work shows at the level of the full study, not this receptor alone: Antigen specificity was not determined for the clonally expanded peripheral T cells. Clonal expansion of both CD4+ and CD8+ blood T cells was observed from baseline to week 6 at doses 0.1 to 3.0 mg/kg. Low levels of normalized T-cell clonal expansion were also shown by some nonresponding patients. After ivuxolimab, CD8+ T cells had more expanded clones than CD4+ T cells on average. In the 0.1-3.0 mg/kg groups, partial responders had among the lowest normalized peripheral clonal expansion, particularly in CD8+ T cells.

A remark on this clone: Its binding antigen is unknown. Per-base quality was not reported, and no clone a single base away is much larger than it.

To sequence the TCRbeta CDR3 region, genomic DNA was isolated from the sorted cells. TCRbeta CDR3 regions were sequenced using the immunoSEQ Assay. This immuneACCESS table, as held by TCRdb, lists in-frame sequences with V and J called but not all clones. Of the missing ones, under half trace to an unresolved V gene in checked studies; the others have no known cause. A total of about 52,000 clones appear in this sample, under 95% of them only once. The ten top clones hold 10% to 15% of the sample. The trial excluded patients who had a history of autoimmune disease or who were on systemic immunosuppression. Peripheral blood for TCR sequencing was collected from all dose cohorts at baseline, on cycle 4 day 1, and on cycle 7 day 1. The samples were taken from a phase I, first-in-human, multicenter, open-label dose-escalation trial of ivuxolimab. Adults with locally advanced or metastatic melanoma, renal cell, hepatocellular, or head and neck squamous cell carcinoma were enrolled in the trial. CD4+ and CD8+ T cells were sorted separately from peripheral blood before TCR sequencing.

The germline V gene (reference sequence) provides CDR1 MNHNY and CDR2 SVGAGI. Inclusive of the bounding cysteine and phenylalanine, the CDR3 is 15 residues long. The only DNA kept is the CDR3, 45 bases in frame from the first base. After removal of 6 bases from V and 4 bases from J, the junction retains 6 bases not matched to a gene. The sample in question was CD4+ or CD8+ T cells sorted from blood, obtained in a trial of the OX40 agonist ivuxolimab. The sequence is built from TRBV6-6 and TRBJ2-5; TRBD1 aligns with 12 central bases. This sequence originates from an adult with an advanced solid tumor such as melanoma, head and neck, liver or kidney cancer. For the CDR3, the sequence is CASSTRDRGRETQYF. The nucleotide sequence is TGTGCCAGCAGCACCCGGGACAGGGGGCGAGAGACCCAGTACTTC.